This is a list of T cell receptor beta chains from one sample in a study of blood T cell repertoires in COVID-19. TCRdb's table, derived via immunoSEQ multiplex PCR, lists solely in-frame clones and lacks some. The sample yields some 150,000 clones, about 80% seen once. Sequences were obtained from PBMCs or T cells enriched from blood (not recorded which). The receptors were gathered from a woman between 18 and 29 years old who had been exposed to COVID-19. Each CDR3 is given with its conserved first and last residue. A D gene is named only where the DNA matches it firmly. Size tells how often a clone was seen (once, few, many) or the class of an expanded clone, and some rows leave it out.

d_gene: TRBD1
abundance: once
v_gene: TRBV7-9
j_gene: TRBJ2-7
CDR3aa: CASSSTGTGSSYEQYF
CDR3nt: TGTGCCAGCAGCTCAACCGGGACAGGGAGCTCCTACGAGCAGTACTTC

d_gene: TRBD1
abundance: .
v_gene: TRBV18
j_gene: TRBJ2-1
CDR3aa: CASSPRGPWGNEQFF
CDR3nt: TGTGCCAGCTCACCAAGGGGGCCCTGGGGAAATGAGCAGTTCTTC

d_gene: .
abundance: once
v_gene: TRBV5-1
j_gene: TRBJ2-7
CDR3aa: CASSLYRSDYEQYF
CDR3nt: TGCGCCAGCAGCTTGTACAGGAGCGACTACGAGCAGTACTTC

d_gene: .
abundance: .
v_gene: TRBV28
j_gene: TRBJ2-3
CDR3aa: CATDGGNTDTQYF
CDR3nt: TGTGCCACCGACGGGGGAAACACAGATACGCAGTATTTT

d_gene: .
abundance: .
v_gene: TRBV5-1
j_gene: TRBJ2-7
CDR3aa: CASSLAAGVYEQYF
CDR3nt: TGCGCCAGCAGCTTGGCAGCGGGTGTCTACGAGCAGTACTTC

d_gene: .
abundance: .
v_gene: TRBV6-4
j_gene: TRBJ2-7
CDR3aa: CASSDMKGEQYF
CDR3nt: TGTGCCAGCAGTGACATGAAGGGGGAGCAGTACTTC

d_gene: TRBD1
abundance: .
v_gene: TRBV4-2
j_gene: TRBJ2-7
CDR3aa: CASREGTGETYEQYF
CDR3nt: TGTGCCAGCAGGGAGGGGACAGGGGAGACCTACGAGCAGTACTTC

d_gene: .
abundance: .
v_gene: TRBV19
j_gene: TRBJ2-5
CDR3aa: CASNPGSGGEETQYF
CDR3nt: TGTGCCAGTAACCCCGGGTCGGGGGGCGAGGAGACCCAGTACTTC

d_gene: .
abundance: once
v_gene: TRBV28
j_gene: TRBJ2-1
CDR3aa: CASSILTGKYNEQFF
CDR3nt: TGTGCCAGCAGTATCCTGACAGGAAAGTACAATGAGCAGTTCTTC

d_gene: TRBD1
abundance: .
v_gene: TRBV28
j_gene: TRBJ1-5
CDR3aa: CASTGPGDRRYSNQPQHF
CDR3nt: TGTGCCAGCACCGGCCCCGGGGACAGAAGATATAGCAATCAGCCCCAGCATTTT

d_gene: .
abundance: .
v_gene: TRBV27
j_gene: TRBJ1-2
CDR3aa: CASRPSGGDYGYTF
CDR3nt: TGTGCCAGCAGGCCATCAGGCGGGGACTATGGCTACACCTTC

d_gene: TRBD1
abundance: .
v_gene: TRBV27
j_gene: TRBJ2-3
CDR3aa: CASSRRLVQGAIDTQYF
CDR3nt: TGTGCCAGCAGTAGGCGGCTGGTACAGGGGGCGATAGATACGCAGTATTTT

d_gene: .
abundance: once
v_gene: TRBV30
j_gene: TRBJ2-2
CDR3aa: CAWSRGRNTGELFF
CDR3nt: TGTGCCTGGAGTCGAGGGAGGAACACCGGGGAGCTGTTTTTT

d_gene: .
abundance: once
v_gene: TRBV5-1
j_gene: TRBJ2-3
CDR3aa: CASSLSASGTDTQYF
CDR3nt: TGCGCCAGCAGCTTGAGTGCTAGCGGCACAGATACGCAGTATTTT

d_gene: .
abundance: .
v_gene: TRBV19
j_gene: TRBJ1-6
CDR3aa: CASSIVGRSSYNSPLHF
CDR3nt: TGTGCCAGTAGTATAGTTGGCCGCAGCTCCTATAATTCACCCCTCCACTTT

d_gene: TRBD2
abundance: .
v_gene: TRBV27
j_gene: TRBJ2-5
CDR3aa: CASSLSSGRQETQYF
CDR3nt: TGTGCCAGCAGTTTGTCTAGCGGGAGACAAGAGACCCAGTACTTC

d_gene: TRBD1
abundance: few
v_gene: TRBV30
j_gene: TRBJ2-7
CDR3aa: CAWTPGQSYEQYF
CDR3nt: TGTGCCTGGACTCCGGGACAGAGCTACGAGCAGTACTTC

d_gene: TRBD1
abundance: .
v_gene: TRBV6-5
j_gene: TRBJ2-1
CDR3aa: CASSFRQGLLFDEQFF
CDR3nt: TGTGCCAGCAGTTTCAGACAGGGGTTATTGTTTGATGAGCAGTTCTTC

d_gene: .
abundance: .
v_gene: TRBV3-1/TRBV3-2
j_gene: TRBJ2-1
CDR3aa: CASSQDLRSGRFWNEQFF
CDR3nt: TGTGCCAGCAGCCAAGATCTCCGGAGTGGGAGGTTTTGGAATGAGCAGTTCTTC

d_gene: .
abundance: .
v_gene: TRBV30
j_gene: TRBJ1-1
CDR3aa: CAWRPTQGANTEAFF
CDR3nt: TGTGCCTGGAGGCCGACACAGGGCGCGAACACTGAAGCTTTCTTT

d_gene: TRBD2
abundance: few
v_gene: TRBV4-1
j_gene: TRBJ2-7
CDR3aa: CASSQGLAVNYEQYF
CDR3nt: TGCGCCAGCAGCCAAGGACTAGCGGTTAACTACGAGCAGTACTTC

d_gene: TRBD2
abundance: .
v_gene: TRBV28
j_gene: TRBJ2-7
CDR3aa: CASSFGGAGKSYEQYF
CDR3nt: TGTGCCAGCAGTTTCGGGGGGGCAGGGAAGAGCTACGAGCAGTACTTC

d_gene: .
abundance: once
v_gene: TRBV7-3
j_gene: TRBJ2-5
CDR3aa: CASSLDYTETQYF
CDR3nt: TGTGCCAGCAGCTTAGACTATACGGAGACCCAGTACTTC

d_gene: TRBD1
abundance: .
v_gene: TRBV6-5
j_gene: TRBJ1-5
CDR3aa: CASRDRGSQPQHF
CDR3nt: TGTGCCAGCAGGGACAGGGGAAGTCAGCCCCAGCATTTT

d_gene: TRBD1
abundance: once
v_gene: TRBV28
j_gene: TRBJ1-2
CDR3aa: CASSLGTGALIHGYTF
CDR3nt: TGTGCCAGCAGTTTAGGGACAGGGGCTTTAATTCATGGCTACACCTTC

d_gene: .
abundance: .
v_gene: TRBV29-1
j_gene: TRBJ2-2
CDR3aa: CSVGRVNTGELFF
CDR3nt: TGCAGCGTTGGACGGGTTAACACCGGGGAGCTGTTTTTT

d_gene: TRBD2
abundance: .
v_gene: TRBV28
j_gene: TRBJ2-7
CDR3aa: CASSRYPRTSASSYEQYF
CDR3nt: TGTGCCAGCAGTAGATACCCTCGGACTAGCGCGAGCTCCTACGAGCAGTACTTC

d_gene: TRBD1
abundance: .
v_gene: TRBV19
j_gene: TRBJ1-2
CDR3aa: CASLDRDPGGYTF
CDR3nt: TGTGCCAGTCTCGACAGGGATCCGGGCGGCTACACCTTC

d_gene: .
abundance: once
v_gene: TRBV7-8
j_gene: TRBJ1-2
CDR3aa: CASSSGHPYGYTF
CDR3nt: TGTGCCAGCAGCTCGGGACATCCCTATGGCTACACCTTC

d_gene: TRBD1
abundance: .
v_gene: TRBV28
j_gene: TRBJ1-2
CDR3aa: CASSLAQGGYGYTF
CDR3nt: TGTGCCAGCAGTTTGGCACAGGGGGGCTATGGCTACACCTTC

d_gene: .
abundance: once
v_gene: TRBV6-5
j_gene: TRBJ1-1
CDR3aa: CASSYSPRNTEAFF
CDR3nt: TGTGCCAGCAGTTACTCCCCGAGGAACACTGAAGCTTTCTTT

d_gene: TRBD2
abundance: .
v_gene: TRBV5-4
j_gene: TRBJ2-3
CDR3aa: CASSLEGLYTDTQYF
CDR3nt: TGTGCCAGCAGCTTGGAGGGACTATATACAGATACGCAGTATTTT

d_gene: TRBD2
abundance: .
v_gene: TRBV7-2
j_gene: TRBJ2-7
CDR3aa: CASSLVGAGGSEQYF
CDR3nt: TGTGCCAGCAGCTTAGTGGGGGCGGGAGGGTCCGAGCAGTACTTC

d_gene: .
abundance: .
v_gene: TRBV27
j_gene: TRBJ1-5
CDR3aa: CARSSGETSNQPQHF
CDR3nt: TGTGCCAGGTCGTCGGGGGAGACTAGCAATCAGCCCCAGCATTTT

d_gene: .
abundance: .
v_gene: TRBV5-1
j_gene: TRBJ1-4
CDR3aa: CASSTINRDTEKLFF
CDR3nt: TGCGCCAGCAGCACAATAAACCGGGACACTGAAAAACTGTTTTTT

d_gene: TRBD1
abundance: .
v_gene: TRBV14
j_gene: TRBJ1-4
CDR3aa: CASSRIKNRGRGEKLFF
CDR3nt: TGTGCCAGCAGCCGCATCAAAAACAGGGGGCGTGGTGAAAAACTGTTTTTT

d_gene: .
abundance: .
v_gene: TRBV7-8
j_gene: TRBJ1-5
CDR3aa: CASSPQVSNQPQHF
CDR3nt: TGTGCCAGCAGCCCCCAGGTTAGCAATCAGCCCCAGCATTTT

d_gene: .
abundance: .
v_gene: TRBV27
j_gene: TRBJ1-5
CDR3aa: CASGEGDHQPQHF
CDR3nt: TGTGCCAGCGGGGAGGGAGATCATCAGCCCCAGCATTTT

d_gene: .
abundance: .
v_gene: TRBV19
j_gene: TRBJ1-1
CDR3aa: CASTTAQLFDTEAFF
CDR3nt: TGTGCCAGTACGACAGCGCAACTGTTTGACACTGAAGCTTTCTTT

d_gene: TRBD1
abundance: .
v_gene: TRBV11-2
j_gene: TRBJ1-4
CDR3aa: CASRPGQGAGWSNEKLFF
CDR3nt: TGTGCCAGCAGACCGGGACAGGGGGCGGGGTGGTCTAATGAAAAACTGTTTTTT

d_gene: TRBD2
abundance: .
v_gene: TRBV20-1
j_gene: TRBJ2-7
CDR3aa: CSASPSGVSYEQYF
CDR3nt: TGCAGTGCTAGTCCTAGCGGGGTAAGCTACGAGCAGTACTTC

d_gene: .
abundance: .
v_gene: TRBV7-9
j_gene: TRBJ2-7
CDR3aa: CASSLGPLEQYF
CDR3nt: TGTGCCAGCAGCTTAGGGCCCCTCGAGCAGTACTTC

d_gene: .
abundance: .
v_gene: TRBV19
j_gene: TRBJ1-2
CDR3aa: CASRPTDFVQDYTF
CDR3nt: TGTGCCAGTAGACCGACAGACTTTGTTCAGGACTACACCTTC